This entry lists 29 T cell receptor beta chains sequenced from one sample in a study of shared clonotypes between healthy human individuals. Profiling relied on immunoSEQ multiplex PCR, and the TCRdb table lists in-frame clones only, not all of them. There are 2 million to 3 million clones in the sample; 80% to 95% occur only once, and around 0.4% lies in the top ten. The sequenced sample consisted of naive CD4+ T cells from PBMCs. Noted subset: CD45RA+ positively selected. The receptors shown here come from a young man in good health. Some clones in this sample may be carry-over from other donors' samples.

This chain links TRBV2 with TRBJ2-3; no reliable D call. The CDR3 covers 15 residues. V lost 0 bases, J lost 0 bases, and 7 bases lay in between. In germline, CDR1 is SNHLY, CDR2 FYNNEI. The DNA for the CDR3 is TGTGCCAGCAGTGAAGCTCCCCGGAGCACAGATACGCAGTATTTT. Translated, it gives CASSEAPRSTDTQYF.

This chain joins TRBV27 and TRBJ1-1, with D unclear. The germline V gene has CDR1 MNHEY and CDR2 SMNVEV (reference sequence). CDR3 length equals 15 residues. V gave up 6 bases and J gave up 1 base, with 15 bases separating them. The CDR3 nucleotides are TGTGCCAGCAGATGGGAGCGGAGTGCGAACACTGAAGCTTTCTTT. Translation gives CASRWERSANTEAFF.

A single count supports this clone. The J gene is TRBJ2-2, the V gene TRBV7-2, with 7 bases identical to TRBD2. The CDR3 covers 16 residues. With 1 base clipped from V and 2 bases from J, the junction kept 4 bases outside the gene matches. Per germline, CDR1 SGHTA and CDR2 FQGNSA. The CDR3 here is CASSLGGSSNTGELFF. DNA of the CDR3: TGTGCCAGCAGCTTAGGCGGGAGCTCTAACACCGGGGAGCTGTTTTTT. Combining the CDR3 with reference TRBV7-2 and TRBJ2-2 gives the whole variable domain GAGVSQSPSNKVTEKGKDVELRCDPISGHTALYWYRQSLGQGLEFLIYFQGNSAPDKSGLPSDRFSAERTGGSVSTLTIQRTQQEDSAVYLCASSLGGSSNTGELFFGEGSRLTVL.

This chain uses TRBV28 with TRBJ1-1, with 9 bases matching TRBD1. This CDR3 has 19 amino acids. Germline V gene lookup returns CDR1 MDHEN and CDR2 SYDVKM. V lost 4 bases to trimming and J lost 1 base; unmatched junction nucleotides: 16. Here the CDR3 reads CASSSYLYRGPQRNTEAFF. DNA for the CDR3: TGTGCCAGCAGTTCATACCTCTACAGGGGGCCCCAGAGGAACACTGAAGCTTTCTTT.

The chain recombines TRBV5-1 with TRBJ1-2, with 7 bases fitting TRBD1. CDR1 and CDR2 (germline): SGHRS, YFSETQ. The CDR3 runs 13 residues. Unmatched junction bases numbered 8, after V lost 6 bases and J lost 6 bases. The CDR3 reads CASTEQGKHGYTF. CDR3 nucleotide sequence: TGCGCCAGCACCGAACAGGGGAAGCATGGCTACACCTTC.

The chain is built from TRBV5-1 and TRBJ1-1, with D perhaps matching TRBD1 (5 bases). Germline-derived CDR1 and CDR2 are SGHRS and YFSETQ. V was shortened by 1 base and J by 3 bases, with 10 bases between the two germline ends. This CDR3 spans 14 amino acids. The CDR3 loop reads CASSLRGDHTEAFF. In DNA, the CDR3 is TGCGCCAGCAGCTTGCGGGGGGATCACACTGAAGCTTTCTTT.

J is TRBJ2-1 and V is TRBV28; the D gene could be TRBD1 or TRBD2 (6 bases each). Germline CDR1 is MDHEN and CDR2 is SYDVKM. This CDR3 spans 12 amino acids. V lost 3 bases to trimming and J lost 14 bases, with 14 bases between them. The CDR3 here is CASSFAGQSEFF. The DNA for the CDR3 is TGTGCCAGCAGTTTCGCGGGACAAAGCGAGTTCTTC.

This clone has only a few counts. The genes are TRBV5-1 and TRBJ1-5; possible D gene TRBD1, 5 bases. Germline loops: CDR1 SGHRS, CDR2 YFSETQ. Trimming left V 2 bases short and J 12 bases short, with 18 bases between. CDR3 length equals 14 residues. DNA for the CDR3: TGCGCCAGCAGCTTCGCTCCAGACAGTCTGAGCCAGCATTTT. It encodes CASSFAPDSLSQHF.

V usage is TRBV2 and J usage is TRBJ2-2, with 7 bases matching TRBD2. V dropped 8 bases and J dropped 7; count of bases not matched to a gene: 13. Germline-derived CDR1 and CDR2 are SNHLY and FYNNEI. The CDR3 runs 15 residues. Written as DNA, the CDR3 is TGTGCCAGCGGAATCCAGCGGGATGTCGTCGGGGAGCTGTTTTTT. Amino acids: CASGIQRDVVGELFF. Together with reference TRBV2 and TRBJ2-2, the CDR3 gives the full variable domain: EPEVTQTPSHQVTQMGQEVILRCVPISNHLYFYWYRQILGQKVEFLVSFYNNEISEKSEIFDDQFSVERPDGSNFTLKIRSTKLEDSAMYFCASGIQRDVVGELFFGEGSRLTVL.

The CDR3 nucleotides are TGCGCCAGCAGCTTGGGGCTAGCGGGCGGACAGACCTACGAGCAGTACTTC. It specifies CASSLGLAGGQTYEQYF. This chain links TRBV5-1 with TRBJ2-7; 8 nucleotides line up with TRBD2. V was pared by 0 bases and J by 2 bases, with 10 bases of the junction left unmatched. CDR3 size: 17 residues. Germline V CDR1 and CDR2: SGHRS, YFSETQ.

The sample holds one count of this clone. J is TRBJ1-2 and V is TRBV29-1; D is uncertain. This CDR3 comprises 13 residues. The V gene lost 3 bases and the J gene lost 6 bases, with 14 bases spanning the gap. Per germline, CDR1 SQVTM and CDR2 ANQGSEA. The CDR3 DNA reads TGCAGCGTTGAGGAGGGCGGGAGAGATGGCTACACCTTC. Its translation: CSVEEGGRDGYTF.

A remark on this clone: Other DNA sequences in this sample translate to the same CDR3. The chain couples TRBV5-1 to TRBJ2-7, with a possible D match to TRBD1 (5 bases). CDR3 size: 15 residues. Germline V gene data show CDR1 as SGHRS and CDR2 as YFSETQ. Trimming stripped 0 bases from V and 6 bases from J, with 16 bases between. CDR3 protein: CASSLAGQGTGEQYF. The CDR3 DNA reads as TGCGCCAGCAGCTTGGCCGGGCAGGGTACGGGCGAGCAGTACTTC.

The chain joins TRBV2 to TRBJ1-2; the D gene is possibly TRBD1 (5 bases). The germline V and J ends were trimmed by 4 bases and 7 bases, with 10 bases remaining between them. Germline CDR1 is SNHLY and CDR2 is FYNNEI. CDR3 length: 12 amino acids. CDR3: CASSGGTPGYTF. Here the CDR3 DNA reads TGTGCCAGCAGTGGCGGGACGCCTGGCTACACCTTC.

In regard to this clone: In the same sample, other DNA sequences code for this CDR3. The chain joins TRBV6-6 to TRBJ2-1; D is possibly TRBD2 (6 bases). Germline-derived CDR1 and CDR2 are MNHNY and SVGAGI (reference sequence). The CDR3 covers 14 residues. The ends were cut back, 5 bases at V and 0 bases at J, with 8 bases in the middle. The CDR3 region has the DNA TGTGCCAGCAGTCTGGGGGGCTCCTACAATGAGCAGTTCTTC. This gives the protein CASSLGGSYNEQFF.

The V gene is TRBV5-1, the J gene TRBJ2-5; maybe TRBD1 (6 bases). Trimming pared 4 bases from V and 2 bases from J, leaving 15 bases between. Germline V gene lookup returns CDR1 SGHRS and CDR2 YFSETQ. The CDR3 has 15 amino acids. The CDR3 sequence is CASSPGQSIQETQYF. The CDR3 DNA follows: TGCGCCAGCAGCCCGGGACAAAGCATACAAGAGACCCAGTACTTC.

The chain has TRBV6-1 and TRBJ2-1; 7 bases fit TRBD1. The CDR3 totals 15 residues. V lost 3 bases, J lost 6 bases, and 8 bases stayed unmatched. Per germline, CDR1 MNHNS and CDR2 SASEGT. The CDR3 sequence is CASSDPRGLGNEQFF. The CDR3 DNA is TGTGCCAGCAGTGATCCGAGGGGGCTGGGCAATGAGCAGTTCTTC.

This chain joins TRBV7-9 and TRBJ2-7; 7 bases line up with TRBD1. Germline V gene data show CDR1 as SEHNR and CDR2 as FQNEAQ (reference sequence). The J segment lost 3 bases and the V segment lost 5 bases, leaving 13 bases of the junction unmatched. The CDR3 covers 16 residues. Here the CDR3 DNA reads TGTGCCAGCAGCCAGGGAGACAGGGCCGGGGACTACGAGCAGTACTTC. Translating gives CASSQGDRAGDYEQYF.

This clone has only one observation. DNA for the CDR3: TGCGCCAGCAGCTTACAGGGTTCATTCACCGGGGAGCTGTTTTTT. This encodes CASSLQGSFTGELFF. This sequence joins TRBV5-1 and TRBJ2-2, with D maybe TRBD1 (6 bases). The CDR3 extends over 15 amino acids. CDR1 and CDR2 (germline): SGHRS, YFSETQ. V dropped 2 bases and J dropped 4 bases, with 12 bases sitting between them.

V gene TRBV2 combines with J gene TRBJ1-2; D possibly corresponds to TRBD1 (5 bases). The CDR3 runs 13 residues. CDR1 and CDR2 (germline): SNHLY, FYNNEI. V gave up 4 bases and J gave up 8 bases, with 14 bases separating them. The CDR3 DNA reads TGTGCCAGCAGTGCGCTGGGGGTCGGAGGCTACACCTTC. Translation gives CASSALGVGGYTF.

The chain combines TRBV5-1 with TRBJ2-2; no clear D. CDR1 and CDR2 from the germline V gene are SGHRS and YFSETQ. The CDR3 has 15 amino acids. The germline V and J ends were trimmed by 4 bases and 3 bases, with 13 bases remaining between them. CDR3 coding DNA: TGCGCCAGCAGCCCAACCGCGGCGGACACCGGGGAGCTGTTTTTT. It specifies CASSPTAADTGELFF. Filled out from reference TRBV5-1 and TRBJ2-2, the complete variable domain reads KAGVTQTPRYLIKTRGQQVTLSCSPISGHRSVSWYQQTPGQGLQFLFEYFSETQRNKGNFPGRFSGRQFSNSRSEMNVSTLELGDSALYLCASSPTAADTGELFFGEGSRLTVL.

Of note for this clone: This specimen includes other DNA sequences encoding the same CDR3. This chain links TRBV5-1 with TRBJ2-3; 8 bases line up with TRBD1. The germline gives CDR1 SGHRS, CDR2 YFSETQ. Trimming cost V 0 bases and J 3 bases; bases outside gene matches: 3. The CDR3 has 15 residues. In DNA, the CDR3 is TGCGCCAGCAGCTTGGTGGGGACAGGTACAGATACGCAGTATTTT. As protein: CASSLVGTGTDTQYF.

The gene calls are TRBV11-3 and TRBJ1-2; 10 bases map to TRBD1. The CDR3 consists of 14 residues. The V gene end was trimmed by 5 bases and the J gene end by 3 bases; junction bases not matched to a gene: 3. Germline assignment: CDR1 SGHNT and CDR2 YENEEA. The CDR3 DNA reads TGTGCCAGCAGCCCAGGGACAGGGGACTATGGCTACACCTTC. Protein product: CASSPGTGDYGYTF.

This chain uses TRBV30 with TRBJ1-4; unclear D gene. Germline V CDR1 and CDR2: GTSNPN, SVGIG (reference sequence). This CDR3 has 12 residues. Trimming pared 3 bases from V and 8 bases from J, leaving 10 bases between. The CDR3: CAWRGLTEKLFF. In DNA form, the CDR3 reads TGTGCCTGGAGAGGACTTACCGAAAAACTGTTTTTT. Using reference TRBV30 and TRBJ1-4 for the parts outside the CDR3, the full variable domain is SQTIHQWPATLVQPVGSPLSLECTVEGTSNPNLYWYRQAAGRGLQLLFYSVGIGQISSEVPQNLSASRPQDRQFILSSKKLLLSDSGFYLCAWRGLTEKLFFGSGTQLSVL.

In DNA, the CDR3 is TGTGCCAGCAGCCAAGTCAGGGGGCACTACGAGCAGTACTTC. It specifies CASSQVRGHYEQYF. The rearrangement joins TRBV14 to TRBJ2-7, with 8 bases aligning to TRBD1. Trimming took 1 base from V and 3 from J; bases not matched to a gene: 2. Germline-derived CDR1 and CDR2 are SGHDN and FVKESK. The CDR3 sequence is 14 residues long.

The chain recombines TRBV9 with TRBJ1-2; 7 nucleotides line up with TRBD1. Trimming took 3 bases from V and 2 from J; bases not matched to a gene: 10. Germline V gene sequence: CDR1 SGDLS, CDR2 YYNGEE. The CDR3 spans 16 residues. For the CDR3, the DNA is TGTGCCAGCAGCGCCACAGGGGCGATAAGGAACTATGGCTACACCTTC. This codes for CASSATGAIRNYGYTF.

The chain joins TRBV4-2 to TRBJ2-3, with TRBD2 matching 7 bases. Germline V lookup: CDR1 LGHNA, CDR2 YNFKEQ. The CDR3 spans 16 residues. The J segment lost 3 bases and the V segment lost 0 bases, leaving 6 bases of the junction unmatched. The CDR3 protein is CASSQDPSGRTDTQYF. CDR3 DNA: TGTGCCAGCAGCCAAGATCCTAGCGGTCGGACAGATACGCAGTATTTT.

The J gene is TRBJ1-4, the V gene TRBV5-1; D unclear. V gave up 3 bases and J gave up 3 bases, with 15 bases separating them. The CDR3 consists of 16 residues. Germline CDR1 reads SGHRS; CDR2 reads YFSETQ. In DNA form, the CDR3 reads TGCGCCAGCAGCTCCTCAGGAGCTGCAGCTAATGAAAAACTGTTTTTT. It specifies CASSSSGAAANEKLFF.

The CDR3, as DNA: TGTGCCAGCAGCATAACTAGAGGAGGCTACGAGCAGTACTTC. Protein product: CASSITRGGYEQYF. The chain uses TRBV28 and TRBJ2-7; possible D gene TRBD2, 5 bases. The CDR3 length is 14 residues. Trimming left V 6 bases short and J 3 bases short, with 15 bases between. The germline gives CDR1 MDHEN, CDR2 SYDVKM.

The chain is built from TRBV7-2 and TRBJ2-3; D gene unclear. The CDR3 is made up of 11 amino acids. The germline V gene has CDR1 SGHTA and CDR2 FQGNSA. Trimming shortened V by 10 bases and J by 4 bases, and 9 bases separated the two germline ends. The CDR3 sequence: CATSAADTQYF. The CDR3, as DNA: TGTGCCACCTCTGCGGCAGATACGCAGTATTTT.